This is a list of T cell receptor beta chains from one sample in a study of blood T cell repertoires in COVID-19. Repertoires were generated with immunoSEQ multiplex PCR, while TCRdb's copy carries only in-frame clones and drops some. The sample has about 250,000 clones; about 91% are singletons. Source material: peripheral blood. These receptors all stem from an elderly man with acute or convalescent COVID-19. The CDR3 runs from the conserved cysteine through the conserved F or W. The D gene is left open where the match is weak. Clone size is shown for a subset of rows, as once, few, many or a class of expanded clone.

TGCGCCAGCAGTGGATCGACGGCGGGGAACACTGAAGCTTTCTTT CASSGSTAGNTEAFF . . TRBJ1-1 TRBV5-1
TGCGCCAGCAGCCCGGGACAGGAATACACTGAAGCTTTCTTT CASSPGQEYTEAFF TRBD1 . TRBJ1-1 TRBV5-1
TGTGCCAGCAGCTTAGCGGCTAGCGGGAGGGTAGGCAATGAGCAGTTCTTC CASSLAASGRVGNEQFF TRBD2 . TRBJ2-1 TRBV7-2
TGTGCCAGCAGTCCCGACAGGTTCAGGAGCTACACCTTC CASSPDRFRSYTF . . TRBJ1-2 TRBV12-3/TRBV12-4
TGTGCCAGTAGTATGCGGGGAAGGGAAAATTCACCCCTCCACTTT CASSMRGRENSPLHF . . TRBJ1-6 TRBV19
TGTGCCAGCTCACCACGACTAGCGGGTAGCACAGATACGCAGTATTTT CASSPRLAGSTDTQYF TRBD2 . TRBJ2-3 TRBV18
TGTGCCAGCAGCTCGACAGCAATCAATTCACCCCTCCACTTT CASSSTAINSPLHF . . TRBJ1-6 TRBV7-2
TGTGCCAGCGGGAGGACCCCATCACCCCCCGAAGAGACCCAGTACTTC CASGRTPSPPEETQYF . . TRBJ2-5 TRBV5-5
TGTGCCAGTAGTCCCTGGCGGGGCCCGAACACTGAAGCTTTCTTT CASSPWRGPNTEAFF . . TRBJ1-1 TRBV19
TGTGCCAGCAGGTACCGGGAACTCAATCAGCCCCAGCATTTT CASRYRELNQPQHF . . TRBJ1-5 TRBV19
TGTGCCACCAGTGTGAAGAGGGGGACAGGGGTTTCAGATACGCAGTATTTT CATSVKRGTGVSDTQYF TRBD1 . TRBJ2-3 TRBV24-1
TGCGCCAGCGGACCGACGGGACTAAATGAAAAACTGTTTTTT CASGPTGLNEKLFF . . TRBJ1-4 TRBV5-1
TGTGCCAGCAGCTTACAGGCGGCGGGAGGGAGTTCACCCCTCCACTTT CASSLQAAGGSSPLHF . . TRBJ1-6 TRBV7-2
TGCAGCGTTGAAGATCACTCTAGCGGCCCCTACGAGCAGTACTTC CSVEDHSSGPYEQYF TRBD2 . TRBJ2-7 TRBV29-1
TGTGCCAGCAGCTTCCCCGGGACTAGCGGGGGAATAGGAGATACGCAGTATTTT CASSFPGTSGGIGDTQYF TRBD2 . TRBJ2-3 TRBV7-6
TGTGCCAGCAGTTCACCCAGGGGGGTTATGAACACTGAAGCTTTCTTT CASSSPRGVMNTEAFF TRBD1 . TRBJ1-1 TRBV28
TGTGCCAGCAACGGACTAGCGGGAGTTGGTGAGCAGTTCTTC CASNGLAGVGEQFF TRBD2 . TRBJ2-1 TRBV6-5
TGTGCCAGCAGCCGGACAGGGGCGGGAGGCTACACCTTC CASSRTGAGGYTF TRBD1 . TRBJ1-2 TRBV5-4
TGTGCCAGCAGCACGATAGCGGGGGGTTACAATGAGCAGTTCTTC CASSTIAGGYNEQFF TRBD2 . TRBJ2-1 TRBV11-2
TGTGCCAGCAGCTTTCGAGCGGGAGAATCTGGCAATGAGCAGTTCTTC CASSFRAGESGNEQFF TRBD2 . TRBJ2-1 TRBV9
TGTGCCAGCAGCCAAGACATTCGGTGGGCAGGGGGCTTTGAAAAACTGTTTTTT CASSQDIRWAGGFEKLFF TRBD1 once TRBJ1-4 TRBV4-2
TGTGCCACCAGTCCGACCGGGACAGGGGTTGGCTACACCTTC CATSPTGTGVGYTF TRBD1 . TRBJ1-2 TRBV24-1
TGTGCCAGCAGCGTAATTCTAGGGCCGGGGGAGCAGTTCTTC CASSVILGPGEQFF . few TRBJ2-1 TRBV9
TGTGCCAGCAGTTTACCGACAGGGGCTGTCTACGAGCAGTACTTC CASSLPTGAVYEQYF TRBD1 . TRBJ2-7 TRBV7-9
TGTGCCAGCAGTTACACGCAGGGACAGGGTCGATTTCAGTACTTC CASSYTQGQGRFQYF TRBD1 . TRBJ2-7 TRBV6-5
TGTGCCACCAGCGGACAGTATAGCAATCAGCCCCAGCATTTT CATSGQYSNQPQHF . few TRBJ1-5 TRBV24-1
TGTGCCAGAAGCTTGGACGTGGAACCTAGCTCCTATAATTCACCCCTCCACTTT CARSLDVEPSSYNSPLHF . . TRBJ1-6 TRBV5-3
TGTGCCAGCAGCTTGGGCAAGGGGGCTTCTACGACCTACGAGCAGTACTTC CASSLGKGASTTYEQYF TRBD1 . TRBJ2-7 TRBV5-4
TGTGCCAGCTCACCACCCACTAGCCCCAAGGAGCAGTTCTTC CASSPPTSPKEQFF . . TRBJ2-1 TRBV18
TGTGCCAGCTCACCACCGCCAGGGTTGAACACTGAAGCTTTCTTT CASSPPPGLNTEAFF . . TRBJ1-1 TRBV18
TGTGCCAGTAGTATAGGGGCACGGCAGGGTAATGAAAAACTGTTTTTT CASSIGARQGNEKLFF . . TRBJ1-4 TRBV19